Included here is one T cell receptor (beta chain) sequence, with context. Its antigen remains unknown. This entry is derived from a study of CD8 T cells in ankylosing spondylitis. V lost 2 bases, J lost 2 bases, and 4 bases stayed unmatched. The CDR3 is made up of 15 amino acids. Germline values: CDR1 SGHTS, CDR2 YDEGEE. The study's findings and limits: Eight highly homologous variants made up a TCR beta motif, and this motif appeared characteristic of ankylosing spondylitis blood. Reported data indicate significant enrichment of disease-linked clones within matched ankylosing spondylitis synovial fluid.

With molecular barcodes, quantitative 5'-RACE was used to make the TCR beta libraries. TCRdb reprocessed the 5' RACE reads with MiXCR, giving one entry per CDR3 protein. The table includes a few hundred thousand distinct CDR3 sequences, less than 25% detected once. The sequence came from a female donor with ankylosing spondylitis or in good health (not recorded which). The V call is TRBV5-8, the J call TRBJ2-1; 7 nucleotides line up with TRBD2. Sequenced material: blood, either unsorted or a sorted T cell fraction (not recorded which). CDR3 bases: TGTGCCAGCAGCTTCGAGGGAGGGCCCTACAATGAGCAGTTCTTC. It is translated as CASSFEGGPYNEQFF.